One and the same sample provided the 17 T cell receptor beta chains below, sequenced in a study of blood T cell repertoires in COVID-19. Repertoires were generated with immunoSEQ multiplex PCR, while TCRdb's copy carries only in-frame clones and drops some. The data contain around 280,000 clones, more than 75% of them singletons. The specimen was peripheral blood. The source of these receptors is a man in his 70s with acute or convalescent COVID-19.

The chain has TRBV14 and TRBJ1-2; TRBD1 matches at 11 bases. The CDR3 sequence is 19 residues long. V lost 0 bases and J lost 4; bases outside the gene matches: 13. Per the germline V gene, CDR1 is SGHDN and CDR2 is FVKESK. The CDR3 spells CASSQDLGTGGLAIYGYTF. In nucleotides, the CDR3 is TGTGCCAGCAGCCAAGATCTCGGGACAGGGGGATTGGCCATCTATGGCTACACCTTC.

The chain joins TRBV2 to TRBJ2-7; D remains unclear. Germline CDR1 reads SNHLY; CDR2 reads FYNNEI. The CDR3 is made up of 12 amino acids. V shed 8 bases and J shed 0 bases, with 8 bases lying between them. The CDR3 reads CASGPSSYEQYF. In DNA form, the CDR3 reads TGTGCCAGCGGCCCCAGCTCCTACGAGCAGTACTTC.

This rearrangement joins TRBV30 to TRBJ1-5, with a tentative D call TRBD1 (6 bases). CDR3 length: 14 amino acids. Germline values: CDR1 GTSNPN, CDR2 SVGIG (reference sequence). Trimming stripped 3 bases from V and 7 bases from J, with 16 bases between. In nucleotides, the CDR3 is TGTGCCTGGAGCCGGGACACCATAAGGCAGCCCCAGCATTTT. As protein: CAWSRDTIRQPQHF.

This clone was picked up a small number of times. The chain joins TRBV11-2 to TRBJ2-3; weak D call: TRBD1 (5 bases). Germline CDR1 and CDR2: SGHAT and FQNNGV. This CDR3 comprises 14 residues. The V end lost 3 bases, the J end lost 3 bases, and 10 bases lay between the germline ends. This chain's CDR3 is CASSFGQGTDTQYF. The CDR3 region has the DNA TGTGCCAGCAGCTTCGGGCAGGGAACAGATACGCAGTATTTT. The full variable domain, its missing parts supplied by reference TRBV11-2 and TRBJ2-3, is EAGVAQSPRYKIIEKRQSVAFWCNPISGHATLYWYQQILGQGPKLLIQFQNNGVVDDSQLPKDRFSAERLKGVDSTLKIQPAKLEDSAVYLCASSFGQGTDTQYFGPGTRLTVL.

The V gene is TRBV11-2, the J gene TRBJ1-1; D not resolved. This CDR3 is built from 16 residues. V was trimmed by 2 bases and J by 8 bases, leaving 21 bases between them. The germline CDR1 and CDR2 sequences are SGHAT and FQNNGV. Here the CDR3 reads CASSLRGIAGETEAFF. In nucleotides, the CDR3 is TGTGCCAGCAGCTTACGTGGCATTGCGGGTGAGACCGAAGCTTTCTTT. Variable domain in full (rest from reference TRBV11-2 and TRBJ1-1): EAGVAQSPRYKIIEKRQSVAFWCNPISGHATLYWYQQILGQGPKLLIQFQNNGVVDDSQLPKDRFSAERLKGVDSTLKIQPAKLEDSAVYLCASSLRGIAGETEAFFGQGTRLTVV.

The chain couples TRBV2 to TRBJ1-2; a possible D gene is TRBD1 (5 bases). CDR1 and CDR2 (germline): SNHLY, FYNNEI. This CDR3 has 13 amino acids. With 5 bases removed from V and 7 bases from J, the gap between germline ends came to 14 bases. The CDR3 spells CASSKQGGGGYTF. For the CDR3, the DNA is TGTGCCAGCAGTAAGCAGGGCGGGGGTGGCTACACCTTC.

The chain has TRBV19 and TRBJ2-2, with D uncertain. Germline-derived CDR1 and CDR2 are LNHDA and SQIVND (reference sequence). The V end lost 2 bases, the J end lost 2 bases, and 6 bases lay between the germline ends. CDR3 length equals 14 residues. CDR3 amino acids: CASSISLNTGELFF. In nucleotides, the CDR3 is TGTGCCAGTAGTATATCCCTAAACACCGGGGAGCTGTTTTTT.

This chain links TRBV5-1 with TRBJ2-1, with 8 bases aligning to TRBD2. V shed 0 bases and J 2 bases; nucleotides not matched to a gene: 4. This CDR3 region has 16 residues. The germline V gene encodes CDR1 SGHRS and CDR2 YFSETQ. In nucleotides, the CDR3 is TGCGCCAGCAGCTTGGGGACTAGCCCGGCCTACAATGAGCAGTTCTTC. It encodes CASSLGTSPAYNEQFF.

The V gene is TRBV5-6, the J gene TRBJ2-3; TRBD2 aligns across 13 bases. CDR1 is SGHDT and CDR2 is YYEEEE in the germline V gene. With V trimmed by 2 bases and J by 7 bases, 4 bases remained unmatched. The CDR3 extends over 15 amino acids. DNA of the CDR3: TGTGCCAGCAGCTTAACTAGCGGGGGGGCTTATACGCAGTATTTT. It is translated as CASSLTSGGAYTQYF.

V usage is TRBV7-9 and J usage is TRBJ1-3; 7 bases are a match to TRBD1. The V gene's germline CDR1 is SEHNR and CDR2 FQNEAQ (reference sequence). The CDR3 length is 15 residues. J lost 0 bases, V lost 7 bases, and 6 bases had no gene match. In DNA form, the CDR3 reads TGTGCCAGCACCCCACAGGGGTTCTCTGGAAACACCATATATTTT. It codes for CASTPQGFSGNTIYF.

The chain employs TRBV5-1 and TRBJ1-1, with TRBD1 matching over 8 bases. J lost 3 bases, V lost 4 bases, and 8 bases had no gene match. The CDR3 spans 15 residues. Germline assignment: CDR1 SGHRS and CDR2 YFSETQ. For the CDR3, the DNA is TGCGCCAGCAGCCCCCGACAGGGGATGGACACTGAAGCTTTCTTT. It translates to CASSPRQGMDTEAFF.

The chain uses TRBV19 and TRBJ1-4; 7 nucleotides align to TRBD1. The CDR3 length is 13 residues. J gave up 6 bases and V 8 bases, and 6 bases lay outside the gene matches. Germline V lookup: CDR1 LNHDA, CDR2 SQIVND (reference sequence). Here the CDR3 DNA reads TGTGCCAGTGGCGGGACAGCCTATGAAAAACTGTTTTTT. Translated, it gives CASGGTAYEKLFF.

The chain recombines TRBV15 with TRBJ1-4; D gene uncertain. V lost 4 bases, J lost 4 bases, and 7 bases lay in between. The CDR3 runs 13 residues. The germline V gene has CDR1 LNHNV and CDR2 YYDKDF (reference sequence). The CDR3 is CATSIVINEKLFF. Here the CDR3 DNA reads TGTGCCACCAGCATCGTAATTAATGAAAAACTGTTTTTT.

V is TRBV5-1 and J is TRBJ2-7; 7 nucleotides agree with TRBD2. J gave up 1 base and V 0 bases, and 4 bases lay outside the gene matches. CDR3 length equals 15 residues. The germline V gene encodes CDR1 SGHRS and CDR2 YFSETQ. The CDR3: CASSLALGGSYEQYF. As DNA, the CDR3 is TGCGCCAGCAGCTTGGCTTTGGGGGGGTCCTACGAGCAGTACTTC.

The CDR3 nucleotides are TGTGCCAGCAGTGTACCGGGACTAGCGGGCCCCTACGAGCAGTACTTC. Its translation: CASSVPGLAGPYEQYF. J is TRBJ2-7 and V is TRBV28, with TRBD2 matching over 12 bases. With 5 bases clipped from V and 2 bases from J, the junction kept 7 bases outside the gene matches. This CDR3 contains 16 residues. Germline V lookup: CDR1 MDHEN, CDR2 SYDVKM. Supplemented by reference TRBV28 and TRBJ2-7, the full variable domain reads DVKVTQSSRYLVKRTGEKVFLECVQDMDHENMFWYRQDPGLGLRLIYFSYDVKMKEKGDIPEGYSVSREKKERFSLILESASTNQTSMYLCASSVPGLAGPYEQYFGPGTRLTVT.

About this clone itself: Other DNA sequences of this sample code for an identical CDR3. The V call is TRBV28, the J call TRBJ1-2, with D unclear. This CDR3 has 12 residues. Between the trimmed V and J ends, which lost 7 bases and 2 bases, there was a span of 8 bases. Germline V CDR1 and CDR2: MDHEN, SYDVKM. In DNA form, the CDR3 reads TGTGCCAGCAAGGGCGGGAACTATGGCTACACCTTC. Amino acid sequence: CASKGGNYGYTF.

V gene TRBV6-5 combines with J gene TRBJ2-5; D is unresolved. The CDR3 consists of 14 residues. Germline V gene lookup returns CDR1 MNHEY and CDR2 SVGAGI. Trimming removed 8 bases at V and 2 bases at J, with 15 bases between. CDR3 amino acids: CASCLGGRQETQYF. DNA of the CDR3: TGTGCCAGCTGTCTCGGCGGCCGTCAAGAGACCCAGTACTTC.